This TCR beta chain appears in the sequencing data of a study of OX40 agonist ivuxolimab in advanced cancers. Study information: Patients with prior anti-PD-1, anti-PD-L1 or anti-CTLA-4 therapy were eligible; 40% had some.

Details on this clone: One end of the junction does not line up with germline, which may come from a read error.

Clones were read by immunoSEQ multiplex PCR, and TCRdb kept only the in-frame ones, dropping some. The repertoire holds about 79,000 clones, more than 85% seen once, with approximately 6.9% in the top ten. This clonotype originated in an adult with an advanced solid tumor such as melanoma, head and neck, liver or kidney cancer. The specimen was CD4+ or CD8+ T cells sorted from blood, collected in a trial of the OX40 agonist ivuxolimab.

CDR3 DNA sequence: TGTGCTAGCAGCTTAGGTGGGTTGCGGCAAGAGACCCAGTACTTC. As protein: CASSLGGLRQETQYF. This sequence joins TRBV7-7 and TRBJ2-5; D gene uncertain. CDR3 size: 15 residues. Looked up from germline, CDR1 is SSHAT and CDR2 is FNYEAQ (reference sequence).